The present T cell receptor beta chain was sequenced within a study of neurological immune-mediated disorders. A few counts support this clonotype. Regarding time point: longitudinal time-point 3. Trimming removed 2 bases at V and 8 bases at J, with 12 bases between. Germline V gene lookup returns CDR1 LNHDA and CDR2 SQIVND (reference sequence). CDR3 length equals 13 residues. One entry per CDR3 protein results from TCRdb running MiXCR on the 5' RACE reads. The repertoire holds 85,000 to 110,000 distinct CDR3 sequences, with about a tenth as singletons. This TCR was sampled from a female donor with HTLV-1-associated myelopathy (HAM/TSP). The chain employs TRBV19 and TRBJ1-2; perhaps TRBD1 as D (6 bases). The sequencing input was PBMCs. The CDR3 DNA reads TGTGCCAGTAGTATATCCAGGGGCGACGGCTACACCTTC. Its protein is CASSISRGDGYTF. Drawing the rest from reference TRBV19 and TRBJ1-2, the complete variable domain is DGGITQSPKYLFRKEGQNVTLSCEQNLNHDAMYWYRQDPGQGLRLIYYSQIVNDFQKGDIAEGYSVSREKKESFPLTVTSAQKNPTAFYLCASSISRGDGYTFGSGTRLTVV.